This T cell receptor beta chain is drawn from a study of blood T cell repertoires in COVID-19. The overall study: COVID-19 samples collected from the United States, Italy and Spain covered acute and convalescent phases. Sample material is recorded as cDNA or gDNA derived from T cells, B-cell-depleted T cells, or PBMCs.

The length of the CDR3 is 15 residues. V lost 1 base to trimming and J lost 2 bases, with 8 bases between them. Germline assignment: CDR1 KGHSH and CDR2 LQKENI. Participants' own reports of clinical history determined their cohort assignment. How the authors handled the data: Reference gene primers were amplified, and this amplification served to estimate nucleated cell counts. Measured with immunoSEQ multiplex PCR; TCRdb has only the in-frame clones, and not every one. The DNA was the basis for D and trimming; V, J and clone size are from that table. The sample lists roughly 250,000 clones, 85% to 95% occurring once.

The clonotype comes from a young woman who had recovered from COVID-19. This sequence joins TRBV18 and TRBJ2-2; D is unresolved. The sample taken for sequencing was PBMCs or T cells enriched from blood (not recorded which). This chain's CDR3 is CASSPLTANTGELFF. The CDR3 DNA reads TGTGCCAGCTCACCACTTACTGCAAACACCGGGGAGCTGTTTTTT. Together with reference TRBV18 and TRBJ2-2, the CDR3 gives the full variable domain: NAGVMQNPRHLVRRRGQEARLRCSPMKGHSHVYWYRQLPEEGLKFMVYLQKENIIDESGMPKERFSAEFPKEGPSILRIQQVVRGDSAAYFCASSPLTANTGELFFGEGSRLTVL.